One sample yielded the 18 T cell receptor beta chains listed below, sequenced in a study of tumor and adjacent non-tumor tissue in lung cancer (dated by TCRdb to between 2017 and 2018). Bulk unsorted tissue served as the source for RNA extraction, and RNA quality was assessed using a NanoDrop ND-1000 and an Agilent 2100. Normal lung samples were distant non-tumor tissue taken more than 3 cm from the tumor edge. To prepare the library, multiplex PCR was applied. For sequencing, an Illumina HiSeq 2500 was employed. TCRbeta libraries were constructed through three rounds of nested PCR with primers (Table S4) according to protocols modified from ARM-PCR. TCRdb reran the public reads through fastp at Q25 and MiXCR, keeping productive beta chains. Each entry is one CDR3 protein sequence, shown with its most common DNA and genes. The sample table holds 70,000 to 95,000 distinct CDR3 sequences, of which 76% were seen once. The top ten constitute almost 40% of the sample.

Sequencing used distant non-tumor lung tissue. All receptors come from a man aged 70-80 years with non-small cell lung cancer.

V is TRBV4-1 and J is TRBJ2-2; D possibly corresponds to TRBD1 (7 bases). The V gene's germline CDR1 is MGHRA and CDR2 YSYEKL. V was clipped by 0 bases and J by 8 bases, with 16 bases between them. This CDR3 contains 16 residues. CDR3 bases: TGCGCCAGCAGCCAAGATATCAGCAGGGGGGTAGGGGAGCTGTTTTTT. Residues: CASSQDISRGVGELFF.

A word on this clonotype: Sequence at one end of the junction differs from germline and may be a read error. The CDR3: CASSGLAAVVKTQYF. In nucleotides, the CDR3 is TGTGCCAGCAGCGGGCTAGCGGCAGTGGTGAAGACCCAATACTTC. The gene calls are TRBV12-3 or TRBV12-4 and TRBJ2-5, with 7 bases identical to TRBD2. This CDR3 contains 15 residues.

The chain is built from TRBV29-1 and TRBJ2-3, with TRBD1 matching over 8 bases. V shed 5 bases, J shed 13 bases, and the junction held 14 bases outside the gene matches. Germline lookup yields CDR1 SQVTM and CDR2 ANQGSEA. CDR3 length: 13 residues. In DNA form, the CDR3 reads TGCAGCGTTCCCCGTCAGGGGGCGGATGCGAAGTATTTT. Amino acid sequence: CSVPRQGADAKYF.

V gene TRBV28 combines with J gene TRBJ2-5; D is unresolved. V shed 7 bases and J shed 11 bases, with 29 bases lying between them. This CDR3 comprises 16 residues. The V gene's germline CDR1 is MDHEN and CDR2 SYDVKM. The CDR3 spells CASTFNVYRAAEMQYF. For the CDR3, the DNA is TGTGCCAGCACTTTTAATGTCTACCGCGCCGCAGAGATGCAGTACTTC.

On this clonotype: A junction boundary mismatches the germline segment, possibly from a read error. The V gene is TRBV4-3, the J gene TRBJ2-6, with 7 bases identical to TRBD1. This CDR3 is 16 amino acids long. In germline, CDR1 is LGHNA, CDR2 YSLEER. In nucleotides, the CDR3 is TGCGCCAGCAGCTCCTCACAGGGGTCTGGGGCCAACGTCCCGACTTTC. This codes for CASSSSQGSGANVPTF.

About this clonotype: Being one base from a much bigger clone, this may be a read error. The V call is TRBV20-1, the J call TRBJ1-1, with 8 bases that match TRBD1. The CDR3 length is 15 residues. CDR1 is DFQATT, CDR2 SNEGSKA, per germline (reference sequence). The V gene end was trimmed by 3 bases and the J gene end by 0 bases; junction bases not matched to a gene: 6. CDR3 sequence: CSASMGQEMNTEAFF. In DNA form, the CDR3 reads TGCAGTGCTAGTATGGGACAGGAGATGAACACTGAAGCTTTCTTT.

With regard to this clonotype: This may come from a read error, since a much larger clone is one base off. As the CDR3 is not closed by the conserved phenylalanine or tryptophan, this likely results from a read error. The genes are TRBV20-1 and TRBJ2-4; possible D gene TRBD1, 5 bases. CDR3 length equals 14 residues. Germline V CDR1 and CDR2: DFQATT, SNEGSKA (reference sequence). V lost 3 bases and J 0 bases, leaving 9 bases between the germline ends. In nucleotides, the CDR3 is TGCAGTGCTAGGGACACGATAGCCAAAAACATTCAGTACTTG. Its translation: CSARDTIAKNIQYL.

The chain couples TRBV24-1 to TRBJ2-3, with D possibly matching TRBD1 (6 bases). This CDR3 has 16 amino acids. CDR1 is KGHDR, CDR2 SFDVKD, per germline. Trimming took off 10 bases at V and 14 bases at J, with 33 bases between the two ends. The CDR3 sequence is CATQGKGGYRTDTMYF. As DNA, the CDR3 is TGTGCCACACAAGGTAAAGGGGGTTACCGCACAGATACGATGTATTTT.

This clonotype was seen ten or more times. The V gene is TRBV6-6, the J gene TRBJ1-2, with 8 bases matching TRBD1. In germline, CDR1 is MNHNY, CDR2 SVGAGI (reference sequence). This CDR3 region has 14 residues. J gave up 11 bases and V 6 bases, and 14 bases lay outside the gene matches. Written as DNA, the CDR3 is TGTGCCAGCAGAGGACAGGGATCCATTGGTGTGTACACCTTC. It translates to CASRGQGSIGVYTF.

Worth noting for this clonotype: An end of the junction does not agree with germline; a read error may underlie this. The chain recombines TRBV11-1 with TRBJ1-2; D remains ambiguous. Germline V gene data show CDR1 as SGHAT and CDR2 as FQDESV (reference sequence). The CDR3 has 12 amino acids. CDR3 amino acids: CPSTLYRYCYTF. As DNA, the CDR3 is TGTCCCAGCACCTTATACAGATATTGCTACACCTTC.

Of note for this clonotype: Being one base from a much bigger clone, this may be a read error. The rearrangement links TRBV6-1 to TRBJ1-1, with D perhaps TRBD1 (5 bases). Germline assignment: CDR1 MNHNS and CDR2 SASEGT. CDR3 length: 14 residues. CDR3: CASSLETVNNEAFF. The CDR3 nucleotides are TGTGCCAGCAGTCTTGAGACAGTGAACAATGAAGCTTTCTTT.

About this clonotype: Since a much larger clone is just one base distant, this may be a read error. The rearrangement uses TRBV5-1 and TRBJ2-1, with D possibly being TRBD2 (5 bases). The germline V gene encodes CDR1 SGHRS and CDR2 YFSETQ. The CDR3 consists of 15 residues. Here the CDR3 DNA reads TGCGCCACCAGCTCCGGACTCTATAATTACAATGAGCAGTTCTTC. It codes for CATSSGLYNYNEQFF.

A remark on this clonotype: A much larger clone lies a single base off, so this may be a read error. The chain joins TRBV10-1 to TRBJ2-1, with D unresolved. This CDR3 comprises 14 residues. V was trimmed by 10 bases and J by 0 bases, leaving 13 bases between them. Germline CDR1 and CDR2: WNHNN and SYGVQD (reference sequence). As DNA, the CDR3 is TGCGCCATCCCAAGGACGAGCTCCTACAATGAGCAGTTCTTC. Translated, it gives CAIPRTSSYNEQFF.

Remarks on this clonotype: It may be a read error: a sequence one base away is much more abundant. V and J are TRBV14 and TRBJ2-5; 8 bases agree with TRBD2. The V gene's germline CDR1 is SGHDN and CDR2 FVKESK. This CDR3 spans 18 amino acids. V was clipped by 4 bases and J by 1 base; unmatched bases: 14. The CDR3 DNA sequence: TGTGCCAGCAGCCGAGGTCCGGGTAGCGGGACCCCCCAAGAGACCCAGTACTTC. Translation: CASSRGPGSGTPQETQYF.

A note on this clonotype: Sequence at one end of the junction differs from germline and may be a read error. The genes are TRBV4-1 and TRBJ1-2; D possibly corresponds to TRBD1 (6 bases). Germline assignment: CDR1 MGHRA and CDR2 YSYEKL. This CDR3 contains 14 residues. This CDR3 is CANSQDRFLDGYTF. The CDR3 DNA reads as TGCGCCAACAGCCAAGACAGGTTTCTTGATGGCTACACCTTC.

Details on this clonotype: At one boundary the junction diverges from the germline segment, which might be a read error. The gene calls are TRBV4-2 and TRBJ1-5; D may be TRBD1 (5 bases). Germline CDR1 and CDR2: LGHNA and YNFKEQ. This CDR3 spans 16 amino acids. CDR3 sequence: CASSPQTTAAAQHQLF. CDR3 coding DNA: TGTGCCAGCAGCCCTCAAACGACAGCCGCGGCTCAGCACCAGCTTTTT.

Regarding this clonotype: The germline gene is not matched at one end of the junction; a read error may be the cause. The rearrangement joins TRBV29-1 to TRBJ2-3; D is perhaps TRBD2 (7 bases). CDR3 length equals 17 residues. The germline V gene encodes CDR1 SQVTM and CDR2 ANQGSEA. Here the CDR3 reads CSLLPYVIGGDTDTQCF. The CDR3 DNA follows: TGCAGCTTACTCCCATATGTGATAGGGGGGGACACTGATACGCAGTGTTTT.

Only a few counts were recorded for this clonotype. The chain joins TRBV5-1 to TRBJ2-2; weak D call: TRBD1 (5 bases). CDR3 length: 15 residues. The germline V and J ends were trimmed by 0 bases and 6 bases, with 12 bases remaining between them. Per the germline V gene, CDR1 is SGHRS and CDR2 is YFSETQ. The CDR3 bases are TGCGCCAGCAGCTTGGACCAGGGTCATTCCGGGGAGCTGTTTTTT. Translated, it gives CASSLDQGHSGELFF.